These 9 T cell receptor beta chains were sequenced from one sample in a study of blood T cell repertoires in COVID-19. Sequencing used immunoSEQ multiplex PCR; TCRdb keeps in-frame clones, though not all of them. This sample has approximately 170,000 clones, with approximately 93% found just once. Sample: peripheral blood. The receptor set was obtained from a woman aged 55-69 years with COVID-19, enrolled during active disease.

This clone was counted a single time. This sequence joins TRBV6-6 and TRBJ1-1, with D possibly TRBD1 on 5 matching bases. Germline values: CDR1 MNHNY, CDR2 SVGAGI (reference sequence). V gave up 6 bases and J gave up 5 bases, with 13 bases separating them. This CDR3 region has 13 residues. The CDR3 here is CASRQGGVTEAFF. As DNA, the CDR3 is TGTGCCAGCAGGCAGGGAGGGGTAACTGAAGCTTTCTTT.

Only a few counts were recorded for this clone. The chain carries TRBV6-1 and TRBJ1-6; TRBD1 might be the D (5 bases). V lost 0 bases and J 7 bases, leaving 13 bases between the germline ends. The CDR3 spans 16 residues. Germline values: CDR1 MNHNS, CDR2 SASEGT. In DNA form, the CDR3 reads TGTGCCAGCAGTGAAGCAGCCGGGGGGAGGAATTCACCCCTCCACTTT. Translation: CASSEAAGGRNSPLHF.

The rearrangement joins TRBV7-9 to TRBJ1-2; D uncertain. V was shortened by 4 bases and J by 8 bases, with 8 bases between the two germline ends. CDR3 length: 11 amino acids. Germline CDR1 SEHNR, CDR2 FQNEAQ (reference sequence). In DNA form, the CDR3 reads TGTGCCAGCAGCTCCCTTTCCGGCTACACCTTC. Translation: CASSSLSGYTF.

The chain joins TRBV2 to TRBJ1-6; 7 positions agree with TRBD1. Germline CDR1 is SNHLY and CDR2 is FYNNEI. The trim removed 7 bases at V and 5 bases at J, leaving 8 bases unmatched. The CDR3 loop spans 15 amino acids. The DNA of the CDR3 is TGTGCCAGCAAGAGTACAGGGGCTAATAATTCACCCCTCCACTTT. It specifies CASKSTGANNSPLHF.

The genes are TRBV6-5 and TRBJ1-5, with D tentatively TRBD1 (5 bases). The V end lost 4 bases, the J end lost 10 bases, and 14 bases lay between the germline ends. Germline lookup yields CDR1 MNHEY and CDR2 SVGAGI. The length of the CDR3 is 13 residues. CDR3 in DNA: TGTGCCAGCAGTTCAGACAGAATGGTACCCCAGCATTTT. Amino acids: CASSSDRMVPQHF.

The chain combines TRBV2 with TRBJ1-5; 7 bases agree with TRBD1. This CDR3 has 14 residues. Germline CDR1 is SNHLY and CDR2 is FYNNEI. V shed 8 bases, J shed 0 bases, and the junction held 4 bases outside the gene matches. CDR3 DNA sequence: TGTGCCAGCGGGGGGACAGATAGCAATCAGCCCCAGCATTTT. It specifies CASGGTDSNQPQHF.

The rearrangement uses TRBV3-1 (or the pseudogene TRBV3-2) and TRBJ1-2, with 7 bases fitting TRBD1. V gave up 0 bases and J gave up 4 bases; unmatched junction bases: 8. CDR3 length: 16 residues. Germline V CDR1 and CDR2: LGHDT, YNNKEL (reference sequence). CDR3 coding DNA: TGTGCCAGCAGCCAAGATCTAGAGACAGGGAGCTATGGCTACACCTTC. Amino acid sequence: CASSQDLETGSYGYTF.

This chain uses TRBV12-5 with TRBJ2-3; D possibly corresponds to TRBD1 (6 bases). The CDR3 sequence is 15 residues long. Germline V gene data show CDR1 as LGHNT and CDR2 as FRNRAP. V was pared by 6 bases and J by 1 base, with 14 bases between. The CDR3 region has the DNA TGTGCTAGTGGCGAGCAGGGGTCTGGCACAGATACGCAGTATTTT. It specifies CASGEQGSGTDTQYF.

The genes are TRBV19 and TRBJ2-5, with D possibly being TRBD1 (6 bases). V was trimmed by 6 bases and J by 1 base, leaving 12 bases between them. This CDR3 is built from 14 residues. The germline V gene has CDR1 LNHDA and CDR2 SQIVND (reference sequence). CDR3 sequence reads: CASRTTGTQETQYF. The CDR3 DNA is TGTGCCAGTAGAACAACAGGGACCCAAGAGACCCAGTACTTC.